This T cell receptor beta chain came from a study of blood T cell repertoires in COVID-19. Overall study: Acute-phase and convalescent COVID-19 samples originated in the United States, Italy and Spain. Sample material is recorded as cDNA or gDNA derived from T cells, B-cell-depleted T cells, or PBMCs.

Some clones are missing from TCRdb's copy, which holds only in-frame ones; the method was immunoSEQ multiplex PCR. The sample records about 200,000 clones, 89% being singletons. CDR1 is LGHDT and CDR2 is YNNKEL in the germline V gene (reference sequence). The CDR3 covers 16 residues. Losses at the gene ends were 4 bases for V and 4 bases for J; bases not matched to a gene: 6. Sequenced: peripheral blood. The receptor's source is a man aged 55 to 70 who had recovered from COVID-19. The V gene is TRBV3-1 (or the pseudogene TRBV3-2), the J gene TRBJ1-3; 11 bases match TRBD1. DNA of the CDR3: TGTGCCAGCAGCCTATCCGGACAGGGGGCAGGAAACACCATATATTTT. Residues: CASSLSGQGAGNTIYF.